This T cell receptor beta chain originates from a study of T cell responses to AZD1222 COVID-19 vaccine. Assay: immunoSEQ multiplex PCR; the TCRdb copy retains only in-frame clones and omits some. The table has some 200,000 clones, over 85% seen once. Remarks on this clone: No antigen is known for it.

Germline CDR1 reads MDHEN; CDR2 reads SYDVKM. V gave up 4 bases and J gave up 3 bases; unmatched junction bases: 8. The CDR3 is 16 residues long. The study, taken as a whole, reports: The span of vaccine-associated CD4 TCRs extended across spike, with dominance at 160-218 and 743-854. There were mostly white British donors and more females than males, and clonal diversity was possibly underestimated.

The rearrangement links TRBV28 to TRBJ1-1; 10 bases agree with TRBD1. This material consisted of peripheral blood, taken 28 days after the second dose of the MenACWY control vaccine. The clonotype comes from an adult who received the MenACWY meningococcal vaccine as a control. CDR3 region: CASSSEDRGPYTEAFF. For the CDR3, the DNA is TGTGCCAGCAGTTCAGAAGACAGGGGGCCTTACACTGAAGCTTTCTTT.